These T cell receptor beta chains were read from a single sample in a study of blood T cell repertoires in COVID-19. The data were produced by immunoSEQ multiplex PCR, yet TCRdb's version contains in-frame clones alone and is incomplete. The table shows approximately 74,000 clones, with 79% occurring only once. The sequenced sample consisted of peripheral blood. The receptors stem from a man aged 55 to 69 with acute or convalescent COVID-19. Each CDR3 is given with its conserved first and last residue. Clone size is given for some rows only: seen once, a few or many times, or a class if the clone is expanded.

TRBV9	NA	CASSASLQWRNYGYTF
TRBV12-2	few	CASRCAFSSGYLDTQYF
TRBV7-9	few	CASSSYRDEETQYF
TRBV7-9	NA	CASSSGQGVYNSPLHF
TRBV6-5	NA	CASRGEGSTYNEQFF
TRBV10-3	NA	CAISAPPEQVGTNEKLFF
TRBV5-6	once	CASSYLDRQNTEAFF
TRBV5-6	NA	CASSLDQGVSYNEQFF
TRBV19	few	CASTTLSRAGELFF
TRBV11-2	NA	CASSLARQDSPLHF
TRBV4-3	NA	CASSQDEGSPLHF
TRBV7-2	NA	CASSKQGEKLFF
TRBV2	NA	CASSPLAGGQETQYF
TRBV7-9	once	CASSALYQPQHF
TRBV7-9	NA	CASSPVGSNSPLHF
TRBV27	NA	CASSLSVYQGSISPLHF
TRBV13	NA	CASSLGGGEKLFF